Detailed here is one TCR beta chain. Antigen specificity is unknown. The sample originates from a study of T cell repertoires in cytomegalovirus infection. The germline V gene encodes CDR1 MNHEY and CDR2 SVGEGT. Deletions cut 2 bases from V and 1 base from J, with 18 bases between. The CDR3 extends over 18 amino acids. MiXCR, applied by TCRdb to the reads, yields one record per CDR3 protein. The sample holds about 570,000 distinct CDR3 sequences, 40% seen once. This receptor was identified in a human donor in good health (CMV status not recorded). Some clones in this sample may be carry-over from other donors' samples. This sequence joins TRBV6-2 or TRBV6-3 and TRBJ1-5, with a weak D call TRBD1 (6 bases). The sample here was cultured PBMCs, taken from culture after CMV antigen stimulation. The CDR3 is CASSYTGRFPVSNQPQHF. The CDR3 nucleotides are TGTGCCAGCAGTTACACAGGGAGATTCCCGGTGAGCAATCAGCCCCAGCATTTT.